The 8 T cell receptor beta chains below all came from one sample that was sequenced in a study of T cells in Graves' hyperthyroidism and ophthalmopathy. TCR beta CDR3 region amplification was performed from RNA transcripts. Initially, a first-round RT-PCR of the TCR CDR3 employed the HTBI primer set. TCRdb used MiXCR to reprocess the multiplex PCR reads, holding one entry per CDR3 protein. The sample has roughly 500,000 distinct CDR3 sequences, 46% seen once. The material sequenced was peripheral blood or thyroid tissue (not recorded which). Source of these receptors: an adult woman with Graves' disease, either hyperthyroidism or ophthalmopathy (not recorded which).

This clonotype has at least ten counts. The chain uses TRBV5-1 and TRBJ1-1, with D tentatively TRBD1 (5 bases). This CDR3 has 17 amino acids. Trimming stripped 5 bases from V and 5 bases from J, with 25 bases between. The V gene's germline CDR1 is SGHRS and CDR2 YFSETQ. CDR3 coding DNA: TGCGCCAGCAGTTCTCTCCTAGGGGCTAGAGGTTGGACTGAAGCTTTCTTT. As protein: CASSSLLGARGWTEAFF. Supplemented by reference TRBV5-1 and TRBJ1-1, the full variable domain reads KAGVTQTPRYLIKTRGQQVTLSCSPISGHRSVSWYQQTPGQGLQFLFEYFSETQRNKGNFPGRFSGRQFSNSRSEMNVSTLELGDSALYLCASSSLLGARGWTEAFFGQGTRLTVV.

The chain carries TRBV5-1 and TRBJ1-6; perhaps TRBD1 as D (5 bases). V was trimmed by 5 bases and J by 7 bases, leaving 16 bases between them. Per germline, CDR1 SGHRS and CDR2 YFSETQ. CDR3 length: 15 residues. The CDR3 here is CASSNFGGVNSPLHF. The CDR3 nucleotides read TGCGCCAGCAGTAACTTTGGGGGAGTCAATTCACCCCTCCACTTT. The whole variable domain, remainder taken from reference TRBV5-1 and TRBJ1-6, is KAGVTQTPRYLIKTRGQQVTLSCSPISGHRSVSWYQQTPGQGLQFLFEYFSETQRNKGNFPGRFSGRQFSNSRSEMNVSTLELGDSALYLCASSNFGGVNSPLHFGNGTRLTVT.

The chain combines TRBV7-2 with TRBJ2-7, with D perhaps matching TRBD2 (7 bases). From germline, CDR1 is SGHTA and CDR2 FQGNSA. The CDR3 is made up of 14 amino acids. V shed 5 bases and J shed 6 bases, with 17 bases lying between them. The CDR3 reads CASSRGALTAEQYF. The CDR3 DNA is TGTGCCAGCAGCCGGGGGGCCCTTACTGCCGAGCAGTACTTC.

The J gene is TRBJ2-7, the V gene TRBV6-6; D could derive from TRBD1 or TRBD2 (5 bases each). CDR1 and CDR2 from the germline V gene are MNHNY and SVGAGI (reference sequence). The CDR3 has 13 amino acids. V shed 4 bases and J shed 6 bases, with 13 bases lying between them. The DNA for the CDR3 is TGTGCCAGCAGTTCACTGGACGGGGCCGAGCAGTACTTC. It is translated as CASSSLDGAEQYF.

The chain recombines TRBV7-2 with TRBJ1-4, with no clear D. V gave up 1 base and J gave up 2 bases, with 8 bases separating them. Germline V gene data show CDR1 as SGHTA and CDR2 as FQGNSA. CDR3 length: 15 amino acids. The DNA of the CDR3 is TGTGCCAGCAGCTTAGTACCGCTGACTAATGAAAAACTGTTTTTT. It encodes CASSLVPLTNEKLFF.

This clonotype was counted many times. This chain joins TRBV10-3 and TRBJ2-7; D not resolved. From germline, CDR1 is ENHRY and CDR2 SYGVKD. The CDR3 is made up of 13 amino acids. Trimming took 3 bases from V and 3 from J, leaving 9 bases between them. This CDR3 is CAISDHSVYEQYF. Written as DNA, the CDR3 is TGTGCCATCAGTGATCACAGTGTCTACGAGCAGTACTTC.

This clonotype was observed many times. The gene calls are TRBV10-3 and TRBJ1-1; TRBD1 agrees at 8 bases. The CDR3 has 13 residues. V was pared by 11 bases and J by 3 bases, with 8 bases of the junction left unmatched. Germline-derived CDR1 and CDR2 are ENHRY and SYGVKD. In DNA, the CDR3 is TGTGCCGCACGGACAGGGTCTGACACTGAAGCTTTCTTT. This gives the protein CAARTGSDTEAFF.

The chain employs TRBV7-9 and TRBJ1-4, with 8 bases aligning to TRBD1. Germline V gene sequence: CDR1 SEHNR, CDR2 FQNEAQ (reference sequence). The J segment lost 6 bases and the V segment lost 5 bases, leaving 8 bases of the junction unmatched. The CDR3 loop spans 15 amino acids. The CDR3 DNA reads as TGTGCCAGCAGCCAGACAGGGACAGGACATGAAAAACTGTTTTTT. This encodes CASSQTGTGHEKLFF. Looking up the rest from reference TRBV7-9 and TRBJ1-4 gives the full variable domain: DTGVSQNPRHKITKRGQNVTFRCDPISEHNRLYWYRQTLGQGPEFLTYFQNEAQLEKSRLLSDRFSAERPKGSFSTLEIQRTEQGDSAMYLCASSQTGTGHEKLFFGSGTQLSVL.